The sequence of this TCR beta chain was determined in a study of blood T cells in healthy people across ages. This clonotype appeared a few times. What it binds is unknown. Total RNA, at least 6 micrograms per sample, was extracted from PBMCs. Germline values: CDR1 MNHEY, CDR2 SVGAGI. With 0 bases removed from V and 6 bases from J, the gap between germline ends came to 14 bases. This CDR3 has 15 amino acids. Points from the study as a whole: Expanded clonotype changes were possibly confounded by unknown donor CMV status. Underestimates were what the diversity estimates from one million T cells were considered to be. Naive and antigen-experienced cells were not separated, limiting conclusive comparison.

PCR was performed a second time for 7 to 11 cycles using a sample-barcoded 5' primer and a J-beta primer mix. In TCRdb, the 5' RACE reads were re-called with MiXCR into one record per CDR3 protein. The sample lists over 600,000 distinct CDR3 sequences, approximately 53% occurring once. The sequenced sample consisted of blood. The clonotype originates from a man in his forties in good health. The V call is TRBV6-5, the J call TRBJ1-2; TRBD1 is a possible D gene (5 bases). This CDR3 reads CASSYSEGNLNGYTF. CDR3 bases: TGTGCCAGCAGTTACTCGGAGGGGAACCTTAATGGCTACACCTTC.